This is a list of T cell receptor beta chains from one sample in a study of human T cells and chemical hapten exposure. TCRdb re-derived calls from the RACE reads in MiXCR, one entry per CDR3 protein. The sample holds 210,000 or so distinct CDR3 sequences; around a quarter are singletons and the top ten take over 2%. The sample consisted of whole blood, taken in connection with sensitization to the hapten diphenylcyclopropenone (DPC). All receptors derive from a woman aged 40 to 55 with alopecia areata. Some clones in this sample may be carry-over from other donors' samples. CDR3s include the opening cysteine and the closing phenylalanine or tryptophan. D genes are given only for firm matches. Clone size is shown for a subset of rows, as once, few, many or a class of expanded clone.

V	J	size	D	CDR3	DNA
TRBV28	TRBJ2-7	many	.	CASSSLDGEQYF	TGTGCCAGCAGTTCCCTTGACGGAGAGCAGTACTTC
TRBV2	TRBJ1-5	.	.	CASSQLRTGHQPQHF	TGTGCCAGCAGTCAACTTAGGACCGGTCATCAGCCCCAGCATTTT
TRBV29-1	TRBJ2-1	few	TRBD2	CAGTSSYNEQFF	TGCGCGGGGACTAGCTCCTACAATGAGCAGTTCTTC
TRBV24-1	TRBJ2-6	few	.	CATSEYGANVLTF	TGTGCCACCAGTGAATACGGGGCCAACGTCCTGACTTTC
TRBV27	TRBJ2-7	.	TRBD1	CASSYKLRDRGSLPYEQYF	TGTGCCAGCAGTTACAAACTGCGGGACAGGGGCTCTCTACCCTACGAGCAGTACTTC
TRBV6-2/TRBV6-3	TRBJ2-7	few	TRBD2	CASDGGYEQYF	TGTGCCAGCGACGGGGGGTACGAGCAGTACTTC
TRBV20-1	TRBJ2-7	few	TRBD2	CSARQLAGGYEQYF	TGCAGTGCCAGACAACTAGCGGGAGGCTACGAGCAGTACTTC
TRBV10-3	TRBJ2-7	.	TRBD2	CAISRGVPYEQYF	TGTGCCATCAGTCGGGGGGTCCCCTACGAGCAGTACTTC
TRBV7-3	TRBJ2-1	.	.	CASSLMERGEQFF	TGTGCCAGCAGCTTAATGGAGAGGGGTGAGCAGTTCTTC
TRBV7-9	TRBJ2-6	few	TRBD1	CASSPGQGSSGANVLTF	TGTGCCAGCAGCCCGGGACAGGGGAGCTCTGGGGCCAACGTCCTGACTTTC
TRBV10-3	TRBJ2-1	few	TRBD2	CAISASGGSYNEQFF	TGTGCCATCTCCGCTAGCGGGGGCTCCTACAATGAGCAGTTCTTC
TRBV7-2	TRBJ2-1	few	TRBD2	CASRLGLAGGNEQFF	TGTGCCAGCAGGTTGGGACTAGCGGGAGGCAATGAGCAGTTCTTC
TRBV6-1	TRBJ1-5	.	.	CASSEGVAGHQPQHF	TGTGCCAGCAGCGAGGGAGTGGCAGGGCATCAGCCCCAGCATTTT
TRBV24-1	TRBJ1-1	.	.	CATSESYLNTEAFF	TGTGCCACCAGTGAATCGTATTTGAACACTGAAGCTTTCTTT
TRBV15	TRBJ2-1	.	.	CATSRDLTGLVRQFF	TGTGCCACCAGCAGAGATCTCACAGGGTTGGTTCGGCAGTTCTTC
TRBV29-1	TRBJ1-2	.	.	CSVLDSNYGYTF	TGCAGCGTTTTGGACAGTAACTATGGCTACACCTTC
TRBV20-1	TRBJ2-1	few	.	CSARDASGLFYNEQFF	TGCAGTGCTAGGGATGCCAGCGGCCTGTTCTACAATGAGCAGTTCTTC
TRBV20-1	TRBJ2-1	few	TRBD2	CSARDRGGRAYNEQFF	TGCAGTGCTAGAGATCGGGGCGGGAGGGCGTACAATGAGCAGTTCTTC
TRBV6-5	TRBJ1-1	.	.	CASSYQAVISGEAFF	TGTGCCAGCAGTTACCAGGCAGTTATTTCGGGTGAAGCTTTCTTT
TRBV4-3	TRBJ2-4	few	.	CASSRTDKNIQYF	TGCGCCAGCAGCCGGACAGATAAAAACATTCAGTACTTC
TRBV7-2	TRBJ2-1	many	.	CASSQPVSPNEQFF	TGTGCCAGCAGCCAGCCGGTAAGCCCTAATGAGCAGTTCTTC
TRBV10-3	TRBJ1-6	.	.	CAASTRWDSPLHF	TGTGCCGCCTCGACAAGATGGGATTCACCCCTCCACTTT
TRBV4-2	TRBJ2-5	.	TRBD2	CASSQGLAGERETQYF	TGTGCCAGCAGCCAGGGACTAGCGGGAGAGAGGGAGACCCAGTACTTC
TRBV4-3	TRBJ2-6	.	.	CASSPVGGGFSGANVLTF	TGCGCCAGCAGCCCCGTAGGGGGGGGTTTCTCTGGGGCCAACGTCCTGACTTTC
TRBV29-1	TRBJ2-3	few	.	CSVDVSTDTQYF	TGCAGCGTTGATGTCAGCACAGATACGCAGTATTTT
TRBV28	TRBJ2-7	.	TRBD2	CASSLLTSGSYRVEQYF	TGTGCCAGCAGTTTATTGACTAGCGGGAGTTATCGCGTCGAGCAGTACTTC
TRBV18	TRBJ1-5	many	TRBD1	CASSTRDREQPQHF	TGTGCCAGCTCAACTAGGGACAGGGAACAGCCCCAGCATTTT
TRBV20-1	TRBJ2-5	medium-sized	TRBD1	CSARRQGFETQYF	TGCAGTGCCCGACGACAGGGTTTCGAGACCCAGTACTTC
TRBV3-1	TRBJ2-1	.	TRBD2	CASSGRAYNEQFF	TGTGCCAGCAGCGGGAGGGCCTACAATGAGCAGTTCTTC
TRBV7-9	TRBJ2-1	few	TRBD2	CATTPAGSFVQFF	TGTGCCACAACGCCAGCGGGGAGTTTTGTGCAGTTCTTC
TRBV12-3/TRBV12-4	TRBJ2-7	once	.	CASSAGGGYYEQYF	TGTGCCAGCAGTGCAGGCGGCGGGTATTACGAGCAGTACTTC
TRBV7-2	TRBJ2-1	.	TRBD2	CASSLWGGGYNEQFF	TGTGCCAGCAGCTTATGGGGCGGGGGCTACAATGAGCAGTTCTTC
TRBV10-3	TRBJ1-2	few	.	CAISELTANYGYTF	TGTGCCATCAGTGAGTTGACGGCTAACTATGGCTACACCTTC
TRBV7-3	TRBJ1-1	.	.	CASSSGRGTNTEAFF	TGTGCCAGCAGCTCTGGGAGGGGGACAAACACTGAAGCTTTCTTT
TRBV25-1	TRBJ1-1	.	.	CASRETMNTEAFF	TGTGCCAGCAGGGAGACCATGAACACTGAAGCTTTCTTT
TRBV29-1	TRBJ2-5	few	TRBD1	CSVIGTVPKYF	TGCAGCGTAATCGGGACAGTCCCCAAGTACTTC
TRBV6-2/TRBV6-3	TRBJ2-1	.	TRBD2	CASSWGLAGTYNEQFF	TGTGCCAGCAGTTGGGGACTAGCGGGCACCTACAATGAGCAGTTCTTC
TRBV4-3	TRBJ2-1	few	TRBD1	CASSQEDRGLYEQFF	TGCGCCAGCAGCCAGGAGGACAGGGGGCTGTATGAGCAGTTCTTC
TRBV27	TRBJ2-7	few	.	CASSLRQTYEQYF	TGTGCCAGCAGTTTACGACAGACCTACGAGCAGTACTTC
TRBV28	TRBJ1-1	.	.	CASSLIGDEAFF	TGTGCCAGCAGTTTAATAGGAGATGAAGCTTTCTTT
TRBV6-2/TRBV6-3	TRBJ1-5	few	.	CASSHPPRTAWSNQPQHF	TGTGCCAGCAGTCACCCACCACGGACAGCTTGGAGCAATCAGCCCCAGCATTTT
TRBV15	TRBJ1-5	.	.	CATSRDAAASQPQHF	TGTGCCACCAGCAGAGATGCGGCCGCAAGCCAGCCCCAGCATTTT
TRBV28	TRBJ1-3	.	.	CATQAHRVGENTIYF	TGTGCCACCCAGGCCCACAGGGTAGGGGAAAACACCATATATTTT
TRBV29-1	TRBJ1-2	.	.	CSVVHRFGGDGYTF	TGCAGCGTTGTCCACAGGTTCGGGGGGGATGGCTACACCTTC
TRBV28	TRBJ2-4	.	.	CASSGTVVGAKNIQYF	TGTGCCAGCAGTGGGACGGTGGTAGGAGCCAAAAACATTCAGTACTTC
TRBV20-1	TRBJ2-7	.	.	CSAARGTYEQYF	TGCAGTGCTGCCAGGGGCACCTACGAGCAGTACTTC
TRBV7-2	TRBJ2-7	.	.	CASSLNANSYEQYF	TGTGCCAGCAGCTTAAACGCCAACTCCTACGAGCAGTACTTC